A single T cell receptor beta chain is shown here with its context. As yet, its antigen is unknown. Authors' methods: From ImmunoSEQ came sequences covering only the junction and carrying no quality scores, so filtering differed. Profiling relied on immunoSEQ multiplex PCR, and the TCRdb table lists in-frame clones only, not all of them. V, J and clone size were drawn from that table, and D and trimming were deduced from the DNA. The repertoire holds about 1.5 million clones, with approximately 98% as singletons. The data were taken from a study of shared clonotypes between healthy human individuals. Overall study findings and caveats: Memory subsets generally showed lower estimated richness than naive subsets.

The CDR3 length is 19 residues. Per germline, CDR1 SGHRS and CDR2 YFSETQ. Trimming removed 0 bases from V and 0 bases from J; junction bases left unmatched: 10. This chain uses TRBV5-1 with TRBJ2-3; 10 bases agree with TRBD2. Sequencing input: naive CD4+ T cells sorted from blood. Subset denoted: CD45RA+ positively selected. The origin of this receptor is a man younger than 45 in good health. The CDR3: CASSLVLLAGASSTDTQYF. CDR3 nucleotides: TGCGCCAGCAGCTTGGTTTTGCTAGCGGGGGCATCTAGCACAGATACGCAGTATTTT.